This TCR beta chain was retrieved from a study of CD8+CD57+ T cells in acquired aplastic anemia. There are 13 residues in the CDR3. CDR1 and CDR2 (germline): ENHRY, SYGVKD. Trimming shortened V by 1 base and J by 7 bases, and 11 bases separated the two germline ends. A few counts support this clonotype. Its antigen is unknown. Points from the study as a whole: The study found no significant CD8+ Simpson's diversity difference between patients and controls. Patients shared approximately 30 CD8+ CDR3 sequences with controls.

TCR beta VDJ and CDR3 were profiled, and genomic DNA was the template. TCRdb re-called the reads through MiXCR, storing one row per CDR3 protein. This sample has some 180,000 distinct CDR3 sequences, with around 45% found just once. The V gene is TRBV10-3, the J gene TRBJ2-7, with unresolved D. The sequence came from a human donor in good health. Sequencing was carried out using sorted CD4+, CD8+, or CD8+CD57+ T cells (not recorded which) from PBMCs. The CDR3 spells CAISELSTVEQYF. CDR3 bases: TGTGCCATCAGTGAGTTATCTACGGTTGAGCAGTACTTC.